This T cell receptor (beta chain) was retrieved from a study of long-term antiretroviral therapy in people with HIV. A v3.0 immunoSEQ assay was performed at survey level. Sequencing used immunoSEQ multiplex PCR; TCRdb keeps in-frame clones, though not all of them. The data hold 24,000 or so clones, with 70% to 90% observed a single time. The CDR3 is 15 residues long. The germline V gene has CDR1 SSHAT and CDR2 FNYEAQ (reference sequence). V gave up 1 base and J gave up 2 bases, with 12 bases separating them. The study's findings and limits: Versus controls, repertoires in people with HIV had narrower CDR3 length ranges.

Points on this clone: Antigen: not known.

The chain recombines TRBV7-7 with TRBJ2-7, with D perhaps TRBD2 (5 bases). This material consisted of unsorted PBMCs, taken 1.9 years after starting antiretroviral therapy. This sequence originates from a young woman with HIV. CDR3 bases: TGTGCCAGCAGCTTAGATCTCGGGGAGCCCTACGAGCAGTACTTC. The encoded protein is CASSLDLGEPYEQYF.